This passage covers 19 T cell receptor beta chains from one sample sequenced in a study of blood T cell repertoires in COVID-19. Repertoires were generated with immunoSEQ multiplex PCR, while TCRdb's copy carries only in-frame clones and drops some. This table holds almost 30,000 clones, nearly 80% found once. Source material: peripheral blood. All receptors derive from a woman in her 70s with acute or convalescent COVID-19.

This clone was counted once. The rearrangement links TRBV7-2 to TRBJ2-5, with 8 bases fitting TRBD2. The CDR3 sequence is 16 residues long. The trim removed 0 bases at V and 4 bases at J, leaving 7 bases unmatched. The germline CDR1 and CDR2 sequences are SGHTA and FQGNSA. The CDR3 DNA follows: TGTGCCAGCAGCTTAGCGCACGGGGGGGCGTCAGAGACCCAGTACTTC. This translates into CASSLAHGGASETQYF.

This chain links TRBV4-2 with TRBJ2-7, with unresolved D. The germline V gene has CDR1 LGHNA and CDR2 YNFKEQ. This CDR3 spans 16 amino acids. Deletions cut 0 bases from V and 0 bases from J, with 12 bases between. CDR3 sequence reads: CASSQDATHPSYEQYF. The CDR3 coding sequence is TGTGCCAGCAGCCAAGATGCCACTCACCCCTCCTACGAGCAGTACTTC.

This clone was seen a few times. Other DNA sequences from this sample encode an identical CDR3 as well. The V gene is TRBV5-1, the J gene TRBJ2-1; TRBD1 is a possible D gene (6 bases). The CDR3 has 15 amino acids. Trimming shortened V by 5 bases and J by 0 bases, and 12 bases separated the two germline ends. The V gene's germline CDR1 is SGHRS and CDR2 YFSETQ. Written as DNA, the CDR3 is TGCGCCAGCAGAGAACAGGGAAGCTCCTACAATGAGCAGTTCTTC. Translated: CASREQGSSYNEQFF.

This clone was picked up one time. The chain links TRBV28 to TRBJ2-7, with TRBD1 as a possible D gene (6 bases). The CDR3 has 17 residues. Per the germline V gene, CDR1 is MDHEN and CDR2 is SYDVKM. V lost 1 base and J 3 bases, leaving 19 bases between the germline ends. The CDR3: CASSLYPRSGVGYEQYF. CDR3 sequence (DNA): TGTGCCAGCAGTTTATACCCTAGGTCAGGGGTAGGCTACGAGCAGTACTTC.

The V call is TRBV27, the J call TRBJ1-1; the D gene is possibly TRBD1 (5 bases). The CDR3 contains 14 residues. V lost 3 bases to trimming and J lost 4 bases, with 12 bases between them. Germline values: CDR1 MNHEY, CDR2 SMNVEV (reference sequence). The CDR3 DNA reads as TGTGCCAGCAGTTTTCGGGGGACTACCACTGAAGCTTTCTTT. It yields the protein CASSFRGTTTEAFF.

CDR3 amino acids: CASSLETSVYNEQFF. CDR3 bases: TGTGCCAGCAGCTTGGAGACTAGCGTCTACAATGAGCAGTTCTTC. This chain joins TRBV5-4 and TRBJ2-1, with 8 nucleotides matching TRBD2. The CDR3 totals 15 residues. CDR1 and CDR2 (germline): SGHNT, YYREEE (reference sequence). The V segment lost 0 bases and the J segment 3 bases; nucleotides outside the gene matches: 2. The full variable domain, completed using reference TRBV5-4 and TRBJ2-1, is ETGVTQSPTHLIKTRGQQVTLRCSSQSGHNTVSWYQQALGQGPQFIFQYYREEENGRGNFPPRFSGLQFPNYSSELNVNALELDDSALYLCASSLETSVYNEQFFGPGTRLTVL.

CDR3 in DNA: TGTGCCAGCAGCTTACATAGAATGAACACTGAAGCTTTCTTT. It translates to CASSLHRMNTEAFF. This chain uses TRBV7-2 with TRBJ1-1; D remains unclear. From germline, CDR1 is SGHTA and CDR2 FQGNSA. The CDR3 consists of 14 residues. Trimming pared 2 bases from V and 0 bases from J, leaving 7 bases between.

As for this clone: This CDR3 is also generated by other DNA sequences in the sample. The chain carries TRBV5-1 and TRBJ1-2; 8 bases line up with TRBD1. The V segment lost 0 bases and the J segment 7 bases; nucleotides outside the gene matches: 2. Germline V gives CDR1 SGHRS, CDR2 YFSETQ. The CDR3 has 13 amino acids. CDR3 region: CASSLAGGGGYTF. CDR3 nucleotide sequence: TGCGCCAGCAGCTTGGCAGGGGGCGGTGGCTACACCTTC.

The chain joins TRBV6-5 to TRBJ2-1; D possibly corresponds to TRBD2 (5 bases). The CDR3 totals 15 residues. From germline, CDR1 is MNHEY and CDR2 SVGAGI. Trimming removed 5 bases from V and 7 bases from J, with 18 bases in between. As DNA, the CDR3 is TGTGCCAGCAGTCCTACTAGGACGGGTCAAAATGAGCAGTTCTTC. It translates to CASSPTRTGQNEQFF.

Worth noting for this clone: The junction and the germline gene differ at one end; a read error may be behind it. This sequence joins TRBV7-7 and TRBJ2-1, with D possibly TRBD1 on 5 matching bases. CDR3 size: 16 residues. Germline CDR1 and CDR2: SSHAT and FNYEAQ (reference sequence). The CDR3 spells CASSQNPPPTDNEQFF. The CDR3 DNA sequence: TGTGCTAGCAGCCAAAACCCTCCACCGACAGACAATGAGCAGTTCTTC.

This sequence joins TRBV5-4 and TRBJ2-5; D might be TRBD2 (5 bases). V lost 0 bases and J lost 3, with 6 bases in between. Germline V lookup: CDR1 SGHNT, CDR2 YYREEE (reference sequence). The CDR3 extends over 13 amino acids. For the CDR3, the DNA is TGTGCCAGCAGCTTGGTGGGAGAAGAGACCCAGTACTTC. This codes for CASSLVGEETQYF.

The chain combines TRBV7-9 with TRBJ2-1, with D possibly TRBD2 on 6 matching bases. Germline values: CDR1 SEHNR, CDR2 FQNEAQ (reference sequence). CDR3 length: 14 residues. V lost 4 bases and J 4 bases, leaving 11 bases between the germline ends. The CDR3 sequence: CASSSGTLYNEQFF. CDR3 coding DNA: TGTGCCAGCAGCTCCGGGACTCTTTACAATGAGCAGTTCTTC.

The sample holds one count of this clone. The rearrangement uses TRBV27 and TRBJ2-1; 11 bases map to TRBD2. With 6 bases clipped from V and 8 bases from J, the junction kept 9 bases outside the gene matches. The length of the CDR3 is 15 residues. CDR1 and CDR2 from the germline V gene are MNHEY and SMNVEV (reference sequence). CDR3 sequence (DNA): TGTGCCAGCAGCTTAGGACTAGCGGGTGGGGATGAGCAGTTCTTC. Encoded protein: CASSLGLAGGDEQFF.

V gene TRBV28 combines with J gene TRBJ1-2; TRBD1 matches at 9 bases. The germline V gene encodes CDR1 MDHEN and CDR2 SYDVKM. This CDR3 is built from 14 residues. V was pared by 7 bases and J by 3 bases, with 6 bases of the junction left unmatched. CDR3 in amino acids: CASKTTGGDYGYTF. CDR3 bases: TGTGCCAGCAAAACCACAGGGGGCGACTATGGCTACACCTTC.

The V and J genes are TRBV2 and TRBJ2-1; 14 nucleotides line up with TRBD2. This CDR3 is 16 amino acids long. V shed 4 bases, J shed 4 bases, and the junction held 3 bases outside the gene matches. Germline loops: CDR1 SNHLY, CDR2 FYNNEI. CDR3 DNA sequence: TGTGCCAGCAGTGGGACTAGCGGGGGGACGTACAATGAGCAGTTCTTC. Its translation: CASSGTSGGTYNEQFF.

The table lists this clone with a count of one. This chain uses TRBV27 with TRBJ2-5, with D tentatively TRBD2 (6 bases). The germline gives CDR1 MNHEY, CDR2 SMNVEV (reference sequence). Trimming took 8 bases from V and 0 from J, leaving 16 bases between them. The CDR3 runs to 15 residues. The CDR3 spells CASAQGGPYQETQYF. For the CDR3, the DNA is TGTGCCAGCGCCCAGGGAGGACCCTACCAAGAGACCCAGTACTTC.

The V and J genes are TRBV5-3 and TRBJ2-3; 9 bases are a match to TRBD1. TRBV5-3 is classed as an ORF, of uncertain function. CDR3 length equals 16 residues. V trimming: 4 bases; J trimming: 0 bases; junction bases outside the gene matches: 6. CDR3 sequence (DNA): TGTGCCAGAAGCCCGGGACAGGGACGGAGCACAGATACGCAGTATTTT. Translating gives CARSPGQGRSTDTQYF.

The chain joins TRBV18 to TRBJ2-7; TRBD1 might be the D (6 bases). V gave up 0 bases and J gave up 6 bases, with 9 bases separating them. There are 13 residues in the CDR3. Germline V gene sequence: CDR1 KGHSH, CDR2 LQKENI. CDR3 DNA: TGTGCCAGCTCACCACCACAGGGATTCGAGCAGTACTTC. Amino acid sequence: CASSPPQGFEQYF. Looking up the rest from reference TRBV18 and TRBJ2-7 gives the full variable domain: NAGVMQNPRHLVRRRGQEARLRCSPMKGHSHVYWYRQLPEEGLKFMVYLQKENIIDESGMPKERFSAEFPKEGPSILRIQQVVRGDSAAYFCASSPPQGFEQYFGPGTRLTVT.

J is TRBJ1-6 and V is TRBV6-1; unclear D gene. Looked up from germline, CDR1 is MNHNS and CDR2 is SASEGT. The germline V and J ends were trimmed by 4 bases and 5 bases, with 12 bases remaining between them. This CDR3 spans 15 amino acids. CDR3 coding DNA: TGTGCCAGCAGTGTAGCGCATACTAATAATTCACCCCTCCACTTT. Residues: CASSVAHTNNSPLHF.